The clone carrying this T cell receptor beta chain was seen ten or more times. The sample is drawn from a study of low-dose radiotherapy and immunotherapy resistance in tumors. As for the study in general: Doses delivered to Cohort 2 were 1 Gy per fraction every two weeks, amounting to 13 Gy over 26 weeks.

Specified time point: after trial treatment. As to treatment: LDRT plus nivolumab, ipilimumab, low-dose cyclophosphamide and aspirin (RACIN trial). Every donor's regimen consisted of nivolumab, ipilimumab, aspirin, low-dose cyclophosphamide and low-dose radiotherapy. Advanced solid tumors lacking tumor-infiltrating lymphocytes were present in eligible patients. TRAV and TRBV primers primed cDNA for both TCRalpha and TCRbeta. TCRs underwent approximately 20 PCR cycles of amplification with a constant-region primer and V-primer adapter. TCRdb reanalysed the reads using MiXCR and keeps one entry per CDR3 protein. Of tens of thousands of distinct CDR3 sequences listed, roughly 20% are singletons. This CDR3 has 15 amino acids. Germline-derived CDR1 and CDR2 are SGHRS and YFSETQ. Trimming stripped 0 bases from V and 0 bases from J, with 9 bases between.

J is TRBJ1-1 and V is TRBV5-1; weak D call: TRBD1 (6 bases). The TCR originated in a female donor with ovarian cancer. Sequencing was performed on PBMCs, taken after low-dose radiotherapy plus immunotherapy. CDR3: CASSLEGVMNTEAFF. The CDR3 DNA reads as TGCGCCAGCAGCTTGGAGGGGGTTATGAACACTGAAGCTTTCTTT.